This T cell receptor beta chain was observed in a study of cytomegalovirus exposure and HLA in healthy donors (dated by TCRdb to about 2017). As for the study more broadly: An earlier analysis of about 560 of the donors reported around 280 Gb of sequence data and around 110 million unique TCR beta sequences obtained from about 179 million T cells. To decide whether each TCR beta V gene segment behaved as functional or pseudogenic, an earlier analysis of fewer than 750 of the donors relied on high-throughput TCR beta sequencing. The number of typed donors differed by locus: about 620-640 for A, B, C, DRB1 and DQB1; 522 for DQA1; approximately 600 for DPA1; and 400 to 480 for DPB1. Alongside the repertoire data, information on donor age, sex, ethnicity and CMV serostatus was compiled. On average, 235,054 unique TCR beta nucleotide sequences were sequenced per donor among a few hundred genotyped donors of the cohort, with around 19% of those sequences being non-productive. In a later genetic analysis, genome-wide SNP genotypes for about three fifths of the 666 donors were used, and that subset was treated as a discovery cohort. A handful of DR-DQ haplotypes were handled as single units for association and clustering because linkage in the cohort was strong. Both class I and class II loci were covered by HLA typing, at four-digit resolution. An early release that covered roughly 600 HLA-typed donors contained around 300 gigabases of sequencing data and around 80 million unique TCR sequences. The study profiled the T cell repertoires of more than 500 subjects by immunosequencing and related them to cytomegalovirus serostatus. A separate validation cohort of roughly 120 different subjects was used in addition to the roughly 700-subject first cohort. Every repertoire in the discovery cohort had been generated on one and the same sequencing platform. High-throughput TCR immunosequencing, statistical association of individual TCRs with disease status, and machine learning were combined to predict cytomegalovirus infection status. In the later analysis, no new phenotypic data were used to find candidate immune exposures; instead, reliance was placed on TCR beta sequences and their occurrence across donors. A later analysis re-analyzed previously published TCR beta repertoires from about 600 donors and added high-resolution HLA genotyping to study TCR occurrence patterns. Among the approximately 420 genotyped donors, more than 70% belonged to the genetic ancestry cluster associated with self-reported Caucasian donors. The aim of the study was to test whether cataloging public T cell receptors could identify signatures of past pathogen exposure. General study outcomes and caveats: Because HLA typing was unavailable for some donors at each locus, only the typed subset was used in association tests. V-gene and J-gene trimming of TCR beta chains was associated with a missense DCLRE1C variant in a later genetic analysis, and the association was replicated in an independent cohort. A later analysis associated about 17,000 TCR beta sequences with specific HLA alleles at a false discovery rate of 0.05. When HLA alleles, especially DR and DQ, strongly co-occurred, attributing TCR associations to individual alleles was difficult. The classifier was reported to diagnose cytomegalovirus status with high specificity and sensitivity in both the original and validation cohorts. A later analysis reported that several top co-occurrence clusters appeared linked to parvovirus B19, influenza, CMV and Epstein-Barr virus. Presence/absence analyses assumed roughly uniform sequencing depth across donors, an assumption that may not hold. Only TCR beta chains were sequenced in this cohort, and the absence of alpha or paired-chain data limited detectable features. According to the authors, the approach could potentially be generalized to other disease states and immunological phenotypes. Immune exposure information for the cohort was limited to CMV serostatus. Some IMGT-functional V segments, including TRBV6-2 and TRBV6-3, could not be told apart with the 87-base-pair reads, so those segments were excluded. A further reported finding was that TCR beta sequences accurately predicted the HLA-A and HLA-B alleles for most subjects in the first cohort. The earlier analysis of some 560 of the donors excluded 15 to 20 rarely observed V segments, including chromosome 9 orphons, because counts were too low. Three of the identified cytomegalovirus-associated TCR beta chains were confirmed in vitro to be specific for cytomegalovirus antigens. A cluster of highly shared sequence variants was judged likely to be a technical artifact of the sequencing pipeline. Correlated functional status among segregating V segments might be attributable to linkage disequilibrium, but an unknown experimental factor could not be ruled out. In an earlier analysis of roughly 500 of the donors, most TCR beta V segments appeared in productive rearrangements about 87% or about 30% of the time, broadly matching IMGT annotations. While some public TCRs were present in many individuals, most TCR sequences turned up only very rarely across donors. In a later analysis, HLA-associated TCR beta chains showed more clonal expansion and lower generation probabilities than non-associated chains that were equally common. The study gave a list of some 150 TCR beta chains associated with cytomegalovirus. A later analysis found that TCR association rates varied across HLA loci, with DRB1 alleles showing the most associated TCRs and HLA-C alleles the fewest. Compared with the approximately 700-donor mean, donors in an Asian-associated ancestry cluster had fewer N-insertions in productive TCRs, according to a later genetic analysis. A later analysis found that most CMV-associated TCR beta chains appeared HLA-restricted, with HLA associations seemingly driven largely by CMV exposure.

Library generation was performed with the immunoSEQ multiplex PCR assay. The multiplex PCR relied on a mix of 60 forward primers for TCR Vbeta segments and 13 reverse primers for TCR Jbeta segments. The CDR3 region of rearranged TCR beta genes was amplified from genomic DNA with a multiplex PCR assay. Amplified TCR beta libraries were sequenced as 87-base-pair reads on the Illumina HiSeq System. Per the source publication's procedure: A later analysis tallied roughly 80 million unique TCR beta chains across the 700 or so repertoires, and approximately 11 million of those chains were shared by two or more donors. To remove PCR and sequencing errors, raw reads were error-corrected and collapsed into unique sequences using a nearest-neighbor algorithm that merged closely related sequences. Alignment of CDR3 sequences to IMGT reference sequences was used to assign V, D and J gene segments. For a sequence to be retained, at least a six-nucleotide match to both a V gene segment and a J gene segment was required. A rearrangement counted as productive if the CDR3 had no stop codons and remained in frame with V and J, and every other rearrangement counted as non-productive. CDR3 was defined by IMGT convention, running from the second conserved V-encoded cysteine to the conserved J-encoded phenylalanine. The earlier analysis of some 540 of the donors excluded any sequence lacking an unambiguous match to a single V gene segment. In an earlier analysis of several hundred of the donors, V segments were called functional above 56.7% productive rearrangements and were called segregating when the between-donor standard deviation exceeded 5%. A statistical classification framework was developed to diagnose cytomegalovirus status using the catalog of TCR beta chain sequences. A later analysis assigned V and J genes by comparing TCR nucleotide sequences with IMGT/GENE-DB human TR gene sequences. The TCRdist pipeline was used in a later analysis to assign CDR3 sequences and most-parsimonious VDJ recombination scenarios. In a later analysis, each TCR beta chain was defined by its CDR3 amino acid sequence together with its V-gene family, and reads without a unique V-gene family were excluded. As a way to deal with suspected cross-contamination and a sequencing artifact, a later analysis dropped 592 nucleotide sequences that were highly shared and had low generation probability. In a later analysis, a clonal expansion index for each public chain was calculated from normalized within-repertoire ranks of inferred template counts. A later analysis computed generation probabilities with a VDJ recombination model fitted to out-of-frame rearrangements, and checked the results against IGoR. In a later analysis, TCR-TCR, TCR-HLA and TCR-CMV co-occurrence was scored with hypergeometric tests, and a repertoire-size bias correction was applied to TCR pairs. A later analysis estimated false discovery rates by permuting HLA or CMV assignments 20 times. In a later analysis, co-occurring TCRs were grouped using DBSCAN, with TCRdist sequence similarity added in when clustering inside HLA-allele-positive subsets. Repertoires with fewer than 30,000 or more than 120,000 public chains were left out of co-occurrence clustering, as were four to six repertoires with anomalous nucleotide sharing. This immuneACCESS table, as held by TCRdb, lists in-frame sequences with V and J called but not all clones. Of the missing ones, under half trace to an unresolved V gene in checked studies; the others have no known cause. V, J and clone size are taken as reported in that table, and D and trimming were inferred from the DNA itself. The sample table holds fewer than 150,000 clones, of which 70% to 80% were seen once. Approximately 5.1% of the sample goes to the ten largest clones.

Including the terminal cysteine and phenylalanine, the CDR3 comprises 16 residues. Only the CDR3 DNA stays, 48 bases, in frame from base 1. From V the trimming removes 6 bases and from J it removes 1 base, while the gene matches leave 8 bases of the junction unaccounted for. For CDR1 and CDR2, the germline V gene lists KGHSH and LQKENI. A note on this clone: The clone's antigen remains unknown. No much larger clonotype is one base removed from it; base qualities were not supplied.

The cohort comprised around 690 healthy bone marrow donors. At the time of sampling, all cohort members were nominally healthy, though unrecorded immune exposures were likely present. The donor was CMV seronegative and belonged to the group of 320 or so seronegative cohort members. A peripheral blood sample was collected from each donor, and TCR beta sequencing was performed on peripheral blood mononuclear cells. Genomic DNA extraction from the blood cell samples was performed with the Qiagen DNeasy Blood Extraction Kit. This receptor was taken from a male donor in good health and CMV-seronegative. Sequenced: PBMCs. This chain is built from TRBV18 and TRBJ2-2; a stretch of 7 junction bases matches TRBD1. CDR3 region: CASSQRQGENTGELFF. The DNA is as follows: TGTGCCAGCTCCCAAAGACAGGGTGAGAACACCGGGGAGCTGTTTTTT.